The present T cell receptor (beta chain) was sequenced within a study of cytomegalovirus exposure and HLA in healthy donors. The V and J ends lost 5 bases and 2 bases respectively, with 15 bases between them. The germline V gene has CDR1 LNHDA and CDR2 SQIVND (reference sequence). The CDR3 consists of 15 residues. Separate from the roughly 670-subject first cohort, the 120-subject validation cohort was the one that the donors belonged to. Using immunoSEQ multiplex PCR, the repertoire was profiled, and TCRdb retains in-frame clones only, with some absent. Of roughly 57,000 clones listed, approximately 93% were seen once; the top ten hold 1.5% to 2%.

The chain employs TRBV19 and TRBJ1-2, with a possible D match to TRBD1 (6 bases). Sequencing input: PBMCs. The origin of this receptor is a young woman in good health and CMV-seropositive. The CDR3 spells CASSFLTGSNYGYTF. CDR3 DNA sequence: TGTGCCAGTAGTTTCCTAACAGGGAGCAACTATGGCTACACCTTC.